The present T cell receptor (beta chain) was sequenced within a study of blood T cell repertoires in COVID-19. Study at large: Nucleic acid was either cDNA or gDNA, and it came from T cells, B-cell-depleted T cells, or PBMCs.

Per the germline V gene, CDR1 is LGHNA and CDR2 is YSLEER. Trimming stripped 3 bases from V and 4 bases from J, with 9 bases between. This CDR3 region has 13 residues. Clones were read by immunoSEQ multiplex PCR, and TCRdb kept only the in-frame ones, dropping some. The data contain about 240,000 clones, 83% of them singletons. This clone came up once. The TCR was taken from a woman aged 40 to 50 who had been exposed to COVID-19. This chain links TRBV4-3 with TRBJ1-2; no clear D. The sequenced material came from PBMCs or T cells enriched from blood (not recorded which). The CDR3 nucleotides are TGCGCCAGCAGCCACTCAGGAGGCTATGGCTACACCTTC. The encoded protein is CASSHSGGYGYTF.